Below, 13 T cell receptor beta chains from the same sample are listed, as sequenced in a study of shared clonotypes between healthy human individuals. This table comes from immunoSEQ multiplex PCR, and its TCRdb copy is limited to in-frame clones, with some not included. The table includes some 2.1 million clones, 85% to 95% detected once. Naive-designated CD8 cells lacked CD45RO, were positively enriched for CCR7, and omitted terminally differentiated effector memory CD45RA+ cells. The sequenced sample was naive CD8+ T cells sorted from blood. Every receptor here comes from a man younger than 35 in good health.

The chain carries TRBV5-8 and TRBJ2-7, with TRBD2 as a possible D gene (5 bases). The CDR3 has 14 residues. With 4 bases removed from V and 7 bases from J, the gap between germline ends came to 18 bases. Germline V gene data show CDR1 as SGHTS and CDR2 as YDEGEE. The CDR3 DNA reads TGTGCCAGCAGCCCTTTTTCCGGGGTTACAGAGCAGTACTTC. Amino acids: CASSPFSGVTEQYF.

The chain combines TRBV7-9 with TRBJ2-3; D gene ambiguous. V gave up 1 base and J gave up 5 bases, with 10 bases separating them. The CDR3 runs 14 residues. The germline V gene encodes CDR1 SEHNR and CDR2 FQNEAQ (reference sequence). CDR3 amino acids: CASSLGGIEDTQYF. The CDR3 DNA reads TGTGCCAGCAGCTTAGGGGGAATTGAAGATACGCAGTATTTT.

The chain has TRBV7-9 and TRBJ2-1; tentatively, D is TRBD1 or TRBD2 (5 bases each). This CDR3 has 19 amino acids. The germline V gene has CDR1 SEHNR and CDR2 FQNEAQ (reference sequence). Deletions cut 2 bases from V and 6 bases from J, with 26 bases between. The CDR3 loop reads CASSLLGYTPGPRGNEQFF. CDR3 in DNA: TGTGCCAGCAGCTTATTGGGCTACACCCCGGGACCTCGGGGCAATGAGCAGTTCTTC.

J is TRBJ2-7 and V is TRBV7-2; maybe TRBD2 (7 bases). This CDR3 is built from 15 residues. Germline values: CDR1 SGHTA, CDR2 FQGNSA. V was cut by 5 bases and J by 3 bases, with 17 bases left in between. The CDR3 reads CASSLGGSSGYEQYF. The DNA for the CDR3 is TGTGCCAGCAGCCTAGGGGGGTCTAGCGGCTACGAGCAGTACTTC.

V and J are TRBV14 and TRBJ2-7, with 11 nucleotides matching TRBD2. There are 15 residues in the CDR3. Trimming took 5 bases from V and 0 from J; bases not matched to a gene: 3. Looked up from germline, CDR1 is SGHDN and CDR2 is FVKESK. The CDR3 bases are TGTGCCAGCAGCTCTACTAGCGGGAGCTCCTACGAGCAGTACTTC. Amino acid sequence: CASSSTSGSSYEQYF. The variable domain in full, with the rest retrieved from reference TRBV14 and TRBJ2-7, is EAGVTQFPSHSVIEKGQTVTLRCDPISGHDNLYWYRRVMGKEIKFLLHFVKESKQDESGMPNNRFLAERTGGTYSTLKVQPAELEDSGVYFCASSSTSGSSYEQYFGPGTRLTVT.

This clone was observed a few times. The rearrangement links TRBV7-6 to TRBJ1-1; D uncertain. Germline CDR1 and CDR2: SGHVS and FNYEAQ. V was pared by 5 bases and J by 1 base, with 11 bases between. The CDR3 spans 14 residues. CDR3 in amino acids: CASSIQEGNTEAFF. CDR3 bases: TGTGCCAGCAGCATCCAAGAAGGGAACACTGAAGCTTTCTTT.

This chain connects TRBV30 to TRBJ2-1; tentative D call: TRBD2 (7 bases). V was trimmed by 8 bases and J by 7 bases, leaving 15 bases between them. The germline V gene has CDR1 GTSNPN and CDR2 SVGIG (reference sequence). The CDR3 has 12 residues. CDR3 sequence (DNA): TGTGCCACGGAGGGGGGGCCGAATGAGCAGTTCTTC. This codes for CATEGGPNEQFF.

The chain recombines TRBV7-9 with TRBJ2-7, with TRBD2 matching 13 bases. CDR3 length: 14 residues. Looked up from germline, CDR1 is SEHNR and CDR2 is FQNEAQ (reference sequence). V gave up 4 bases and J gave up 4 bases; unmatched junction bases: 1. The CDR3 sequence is CASSWGLAGYEQYF. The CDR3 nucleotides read TGTGCCAGCAGCTGGGGACTAGCGGGGTACGAGCAGTACTTC.

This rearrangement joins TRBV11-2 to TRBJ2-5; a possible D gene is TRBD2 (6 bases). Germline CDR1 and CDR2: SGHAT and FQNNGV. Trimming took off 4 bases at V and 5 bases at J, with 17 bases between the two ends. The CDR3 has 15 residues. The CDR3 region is CASSWAGNFLETQYF. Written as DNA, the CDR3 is TGTGCCAGCAGCTGGGCGGGAAATTTTTTGGAGACCCAGTACTTC.

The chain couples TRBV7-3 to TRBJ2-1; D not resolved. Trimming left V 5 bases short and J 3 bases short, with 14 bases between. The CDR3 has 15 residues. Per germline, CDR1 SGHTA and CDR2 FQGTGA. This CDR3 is CASSPRAGIYNEQFF. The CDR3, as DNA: TGTGCCAGCAGCCCCCGTGCAGGAATCTACAATGAGCAGTTCTTC. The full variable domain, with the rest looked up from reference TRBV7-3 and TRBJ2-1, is GAGVSQTPSNKVTEKGKYVELRCDPISGHTALYWYRQSLGQGPEFLIYFQGTGAADDSGLPNDRFFAVRPEGSVSTLKIQRTERGDSAVYLCASSPRAGIYNEQFFGPGTRLTVL.

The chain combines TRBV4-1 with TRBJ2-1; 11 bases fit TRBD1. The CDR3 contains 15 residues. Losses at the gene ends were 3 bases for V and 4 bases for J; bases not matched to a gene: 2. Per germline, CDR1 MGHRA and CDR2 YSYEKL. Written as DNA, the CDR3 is TGCGCCAGCAGCCACGGACAGGGGGCGTACAATGAGCAGTTCTTC. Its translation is CASSHGQGAYNEQFF.

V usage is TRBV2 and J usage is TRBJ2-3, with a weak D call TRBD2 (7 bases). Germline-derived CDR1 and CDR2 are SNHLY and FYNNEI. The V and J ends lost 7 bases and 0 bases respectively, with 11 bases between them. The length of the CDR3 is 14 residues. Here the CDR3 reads CASKGGTSTDTQYF. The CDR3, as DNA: TGTGCCAGCAAGGGGGGGACTAGCACAGATACGCAGTATTTT.

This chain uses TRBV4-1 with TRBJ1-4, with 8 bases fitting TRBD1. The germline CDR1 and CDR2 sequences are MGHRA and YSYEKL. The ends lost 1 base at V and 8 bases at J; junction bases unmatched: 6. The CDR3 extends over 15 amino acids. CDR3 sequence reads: CASSQVGQGGEKLFF. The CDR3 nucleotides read TGCGCCAGCAGCCAAGTTGGACAGGGAGGCGAAAAACTGTTTTTT.